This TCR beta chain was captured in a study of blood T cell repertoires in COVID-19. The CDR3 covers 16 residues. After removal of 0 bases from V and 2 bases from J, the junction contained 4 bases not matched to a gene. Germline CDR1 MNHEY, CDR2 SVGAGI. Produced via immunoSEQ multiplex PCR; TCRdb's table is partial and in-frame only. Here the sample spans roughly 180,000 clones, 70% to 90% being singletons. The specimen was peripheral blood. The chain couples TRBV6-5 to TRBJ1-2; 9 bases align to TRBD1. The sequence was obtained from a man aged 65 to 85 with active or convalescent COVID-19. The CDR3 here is CASSYSRGQGNYGYTF. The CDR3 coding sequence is TGTGCCAGCAGTTACTCGAGAGGACAGGGGAACTATGGCTACACCTTC.